The 20 T cell receptor beta chains below were found in one sample sequenced in a study of blood T cell repertoires in COVID-19. Only in-frame clones appear in the TCRdb table, and some are missing; sequencing was by immunoSEQ multiplex PCR. Seen here are under 400,000 clones, around 87% observed once, and the top ten hold around 1.9%. Sequencing was performed on PBMCs or T cells enriched from blood (not recorded which). The receptor set was obtained from a man in his forties in a cohort exposed to, infected with or recovered from COVID-19 (not recorded which).

The count of this clone is one. V and J are TRBV6-5 and TRBJ1-1; perhaps TRBD1 as D (5 bases). This CDR3 region has 15 residues. CDR1 and CDR2 from the germline V gene are MNHEY and SVGAGI. The V and J ends lost 4 bases and 1 base respectively, with 13 bases between them. CDR3 DNA sequence: TGTGCCAGCAGTTCGGGGGGGATCGGGAACACTGAAGCTTTCTTT. This translates into CASSSGGIGNTEAFF.

V and J are TRBV25-1 and TRBJ1-6; tentative D call: TRBD1 (6 bases). The CDR3 runs to 15 residues. The V gene's germline CDR1 is MGHDK and CDR2 SYGVNS. V was shortened by 8 bases and J by 5 bases, with 16 bases between the two germline ends. Here the CDR3 DNA reads TGTGCCAGCCGTTCTCGGACAGCGCATAATTCACCCCTCCACTTT. Translating it yields CASRSRTAHNSPLHF.

This sequence joins TRBV12-1 and TRBJ2-4; whether TRBD1, the table's D call, matches the DNA was not checked. TRBV12-1 is classified as a pseudogene. The CDR3 sequence is 16 residues long. CDR3 nucleotide sequence: TGTGCCAGCAGCTCCCTACGACAGGGAGCCAAAAACATTCAGTACTTC. It yields the protein CASSSLRQGAKNIQYF.

This chain links TRBV2 with TRBJ1-3, with 8 bases identical to TRBD1. This CDR3 is built from 15 residues. V lost 6 bases and J lost 3; bases outside the gene matches: 7. CDR1 is SNHLY and CDR2 is FYNNEI in the germline V gene. CDR3 residues: CASRATGDFGNTIYF. CDR3 sequence (DNA): TGTGCCAGCAGGGCGACAGGGGACTTTGGAAACACCATATATTTT. The full variable domain, its missing parts supplied by reference TRBV2 and TRBJ1-3, is EPEVTQTPSHQVTQMGQEVILRCVPISNHLYFYWYRQILGQKVEFLVSFYNNEISEKSEIFDDQFSVERPDGSNFTLKIRSTKLEDSAMYFCASRATGDFGNTIYFGEGSWLTVV.

V usage is TRBV27 and J usage is TRBJ2-7, with D possibly matching TRBD2 (5 bases). The CDR3 consists of 14 residues. Germline CDR1 and CDR2: MNHEY and SMNVEV (reference sequence). Trimming cost V 0 bases and J 6 bases, with 12 bases left between them. The CDR3 loop reads CASSLSGVPGEQYF. In DNA form, the CDR3 reads TGTGCCAGCAGTTTATCGGGAGTACCGGGCGAGCAGTACTTC.

The chain uses TRBV20-1 and TRBJ2-7; TRBD2 matches at 10 bases. From germline, CDR1 is DFQATT and CDR2 SNEGSKA (reference sequence). V lost 3 bases to trimming and J lost 2 bases; unmatched junction nucleotides: 10. The length of the CDR3 is 16 residues. As DNA, the CDR3 is TGCAGTGCTAGTGAAGACAGGACTAGCGGTGCCTACGAGCAGTACTTC. It codes for CSASEDRTSGAYEQYF.

This clone appeared once. The chain recombines TRBV4-1 with TRBJ2-4; possibly TRBD2 for D (5 bases). Trimming cost V 0 bases and J 2 bases, with 14 bases left between them. Germline values: CDR1 MGHRA, CDR2 YSYEKL. The CDR3 loop spans 17 amino acids. The CDR3 DNA follows: TGCGCCAGCAGCCAAGAGAGGGATTGGGTAACCAAAAACATTCAGTACTTC. Its protein product is CASSQERDWVTKNIQYF.

The rearrangement links TRBV30 to TRBJ1-1; 7 bases line up with TRBD1. V trimming: 2 bases; J trimming: 4 bases; junction bases outside the gene matches: 10. There are 15 residues in the CDR3. CDR1 and CDR2 (germline): GTSNPN, SVGIG (reference sequence). CDR3 loop: CAWSTSGTVTTEAFF. CDR3 DNA: TGTGCCTGGAGTACGTCCGGGACAGTTACCACTGAAGCTTTCTTT.

This chain links TRBV7-2 with TRBJ2-1; no firm D call. Germline values: CDR1 SGHTA, CDR2 FQGNSA. With 4 bases removed from V and 9 bases from J, the gap between germline ends came to 16 bases. The CDR3 extends over 14 amino acids. Here the CDR3 reads CASSYDPRPSEQFF. The CDR3 region has the DNA TGTGCCAGCAGCTACGACCCTAGGCCCTCTGAGCAGTTCTTC.

V gene TRBV5-1 combines with J gene TRBJ2-3, with 10 bases identical to TRBD2. From germline, CDR1 is SGHRS and CDR2 YFSETQ. The CDR3 is made up of 15 amino acids. J gave up 5 bases and V 1 base, and 4 bases lay outside the gene matches. The CDR3 spells CASSLTLAGQDTQYF. DNA of the CDR3: TGCGCCAGCAGCTTGACACTAGCGGGGCAAGATACGCAGTATTTT.

The rearrangement links TRBV30 to TRBJ1-6; 12 bases line up with TRBD1. The CDR3 length is 14 residues. Germline CDR1 and CDR2: GTSNPN and SVGIG (reference sequence). V gave up 5 bases and J gave up 8 bases; unmatched junction bases: 4. CDR3 bases: TGTGCCTGGGGCCGGGACAGGGGGCATTCACCCCTCCACTTT. Residues: CAWGRDRGHSPLHF.

The chain uses TRBV19 and TRBJ1-1; D unresolved. In germline, CDR1 is LNHDA, CDR2 SQIVND (reference sequence). Trimming took off 8 bases at V and 4 bases at J, with 14 bases between the two ends. The CDR3 runs 13 residues. The CDR3 sequence: CASGSGSSTEAFF. The CDR3 DNA sequence: TGTGCCAGTGGTTCGGGGTCGAGCACTGAAGCTTTCTTT.

The chain is built from TRBV3-1 (or the pseudogene TRBV3-2) and TRBJ1-4; D may be TRBD1 (5 bases). This CDR3 region has 15 residues. Germline V CDR1 and CDR2: LGHDT, YNNKEL (reference sequence). V was clipped by 4 bases and J by 0 bases, with 9 bases between them. The CDR3 sequence: CASSRGASTNEKLFF. The CDR3, as DNA: TGTGCCAGCAGCCGTGGGGCCTCAACTAATGAAAAACTGTTTTTT.

This chain uses TRBV27 with TRBJ2-3; D is perhaps TRBD1 (6 bases). The CDR3 sequence is 16 residues long. Germline CDR1 reads MNHEY; CDR2 reads SMNVEV (reference sequence). The V gene lost 7 bases and the J gene lost 2 bases, with 19 bases spanning the gap. Here the CDR3 reads CASMGRTGRSTDTQYF. The CDR3 nucleotides are TGTGCCAGCATGGGGAGAACAGGGCGTTCCACAGATACGCAGTATTTT.

The CDR3 DNA is TGCGCCAGCAGCTTGGGTCTCGTTTCTAATGAAAAACTGTTTTTT. It encodes CASSLGLVSNEKLFF. The genes are TRBV5-1 and TRBJ1-4; no reliable D call. This CDR3 has 15 residues. V lost 0 bases and J lost 3, with 9 bases in between. CDR1 is SGHRS and CDR2 is YFSETQ in the germline V gene.

The chain recombines TRBV18 with TRBJ2-3, with 9 nucleotides matching TRBD2. The CDR3 contains 15 residues. With V trimmed by 0 bases and J by 7 bases, 5 bases remained unmatched. Per the germline V gene, CDR1 is KGHSH and CDR2 is LQKENI. CDR3: CASSPPAGGPHTQYF. CDR3 DNA: TGTGCCAGCTCACCACCGGCGGGAGGGCCTCATACGCAGTATTTT. Combining the CDR3 with reference TRBV18 and TRBJ2-3 gives the whole variable domain NAGVMQNPRHLVRRRGQEARLRCSPMKGHSHVYWYRQLPEEGLKFMVYLQKENIIDESGMPKERFSAEFPKEGPSILRIQQVVRGDSAAYFCASSPPAGGPHTQYFGPGTRLTVL.

The chain joins TRBV27 to TRBJ1-6; 8 bases align to TRBD1. Germline-derived CDR1 and CDR2 are MNHEY and SMNVEV (reference sequence). The J segment lost 9 bases and the V segment lost 5 bases, leaving 3 bases of the junction unmatched. This CDR3 comprises 13 residues. For the CDR3, the DNA is TGTGCCAGCAGTCAGGGGGCGTCTTCACCCCTCCACTTT. This encodes CASSQGASSPLHF.

The chain carries TRBV28 and TRBJ1-1, with D possibly TRBD1 on 5 matching bases. CDR1 MDHEN and CDR2 SYDVKM come from the germline V gene. The length of the CDR3 is 13 residues. V lost 4 bases to trimming and J lost 5 bases, with 11 bases between them. This CDR3 reads CASSWQGQTEAFF. The CDR3 coding sequence is TGTGCCAGCAGTTGGCAGGGTCAGACTGAAGCTTTCTTT.

The chain uses TRBV6-5 and TRBJ2-3; TRBD2 matches at 10 bases. V lost 7 bases, J lost 3 bases, and 4 bases stayed unmatched. Germline CDR1 reads MNHEY; CDR2 reads SVGAGI. CDR3 length equals 14 residues. The CDR3 spells CASKPSGSTDTQYF. The CDR3 DNA sequence: TGTGCCAGCAAACCTAGCGGGAGTACAGATACGCAGTATTTT.

In the case of this clone: Other nucleotide sequences in the sample specify the same CDR3. This chain uses TRBV5-1 with TRBJ2-2; D ambiguous. The ends were cut back, 0 bases at V and 2 bases at J, with 8 bases in the middle. This CDR3 is 15 amino acids long. Germline V gene lookup returns CDR1 SGHRS and CDR2 YFSETQ. CDR3 in amino acids: CASSLAQENTGELFF. CDR3 coding DNA: TGCGCCAGCAGCTTGGCCCAGGAAAACACCGGGGAGCTGTTTTTT.